This entry lists 18 T cell receptor beta chains sequenced from one sample in a study of T cell responses to AZD1222 COVID-19 vaccine. Libraries were prepared by immunoSEQ multiplex PCR; TCRdb keeps only in-frame clonotypes and omits some of them. The sample carries roughly 120,000 clones, roughly nine tenths recorded once. Sequencing used peripheral blood, obtained on day 0 of AZD1222 vaccination. These receptors all stem from an adult in good health.

V and J are TRBV9 and TRBJ2-2; 7 positions agree with TRBD2. Germline V gene sequence: CDR1 SGDLS, CDR2 YYNGEE. The trim removed 0 bases at V and 2 bases at J, leaving 4 bases unmatched. The CDR3 has 16 residues. CDR3 amino acids: CASSVGASGNTGELFF. The CDR3 bases are TGTGCCAGCAGCGTAGGAGCTAGCGGAAACACCGGGGAGCTGTTTTTT.

V and J are TRBV18 and TRBJ1-1; 7 nucleotides match TRBD1. The CDR3 consists of 14 residues. Unmatched junction bases numbered 11, after V lost 2 bases and J lost 11 bases. From germline, CDR1 is KGHSH and CDR2 LQKENI. The CDR3 DNA is TGTGCCAGCTCACCATTCGGACAGGATGAAGAGGCTTTCTTT. As protein: CASSPFGQDEEAFF.

The chain employs TRBV5-1 and TRBJ2-3; D might be TRBD1 or TRBD2, each matching 6 bases. Trimming took 2 bases from V and 5 from J, leaving 18 bases between them. The CDR3 spans 16 residues. Germline V CDR1 and CDR2: SGHRS, YFSETQ. CDR3 loop: CASSFRALGGRDTQYF. The CDR3 DNA follows: TGCGCCAGCAGCTTCCGGGCCCTGGGGGGCAGAGATACGCAGTATTTT.

The J gene is TRBJ1-5, the V gene TRBV12-3 or TRBV12-4; D gene unclear. This CDR3 has 13 residues. With 5 bases removed from V and 0 bases from J, the gap between germline ends came to 5 bases. The CDR3 DNA reads TGTGCCAGCAGTCGGAATAGCAATCAGCCCCAGCATTTT. It specifies CASSRNSNQPQHF.

The CDR3 nucleotides are TGTGCCAGCAGTTTATCGCGGAGGAATCAGCCCCAGCATTTT. Translation gives CASSLSRRNQPQHF. The chain links TRBV27 to TRBJ1-5; D call uncertain. Deletions cut 0 bases from V and 4 bases from J, with 7 bases between. CDR3 length: 14 amino acids. Germline V gene sequence: CDR1 MNHEY, CDR2 SMNVEV (reference sequence).

The sample holds a few counts of this clone. The V call is TRBV6-1, the J call TRBJ2-3; D tentatively reads TRBD1 or TRBD2 (5 bases each). V was clipped by 1 base and J by 3 bases, with 5 bases between them. This CDR3 contains 13 residues. Germline V gene data show CDR1 as MNHNS and CDR2 as SASEGT. The chain's CDR3 is CASSEGGTDTQYF. The CDR3 DNA reads TGTGCCAGCAGTGAAGGGGGGACAGATACGCAGTATTTT.

This clone was counted once. The V and J genes are TRBV15 and TRBJ2-7, with 8 nucleotides matching TRBD1. Germline assignment: CDR1 LNHNV and CDR2 YYDKDF (reference sequence). The CDR3 is 14 residues long. V gave up 4 bases and J gave up 4 bases; unmatched junction bases: 6. In nucleotides, the CDR3 is TGTGCCACCAGCACCCGGACAGGGCCGTACGAGCAGTACTTC. Residues: CATSTRTGPYEQYF.

The chain links TRBV7-9 to TRBJ1-2; 8 positions match TRBD1. CDR1 SEHNR and CDR2 FQNEAQ come from the germline V gene (reference sequence). J was trimmed by 8 bases and V by 7 bases; bases with no gene match: 12. This CDR3 has 14 amino acids. Written as DNA, the CDR3 is TGTGCCAGCACTAGGACAGGGTCAAGAACGGGCTACACCTTC. Amino acid sequence: CASTRTGSRTGYTF.

The rearrangement joins TRBV5-8 to TRBJ2-1, with 12 bases fitting TRBD2. This CDR3 is built from 15 residues. The germline CDR1 and CDR2 sequences are SGHTS and YDEGEE. V gave up 3 bases and J gave up 6 bases; unmatched junction bases: 4. DNA of the CDR3: TGTGCCAGCAGCTGGGGACTAGCGGGTACCAATGAGCAGTTCTTC. Translating it yields CASSWGLAGTNEQFF.

This rearrangement joins TRBV6-6 to TRBJ2-3; D possibly uses TRBD1 or TRBD2 (5 bases each). V lost 6 bases and J lost 5, with 15 bases in between. CDR1 MNHNY and CDR2 SVGAGI come from the germline V gene (reference sequence). CDR3 length equals 14 residues. The CDR3 region has the DNA TGTGCCAGCAGACTCTTCAGGGACGGAGATACGCAGTATTTT. Its protein is CASRLFRDGDTQYF.

The chain has TRBV10-1 and TRBJ2-7, with 10 positions matching TRBD1. J lost 5 bases, V lost 6 bases, and 7 bases had no gene match. The CDR3 contains 14 residues. Germline V gives CDR1 WNHNN, CDR2 SYGVQD (reference sequence). CDR3 protein: CASRKDRGNHEQYF. CDR3 nucleotides: TGCGCCAGCAGAAAGGACAGGGGGAATCACGAGCAGTACTTC.

The chain combines TRBV5-1 with TRBJ2-7; D gene uncertain. Germline V gives CDR1 SGHRS, CDR2 YFSETQ. The V gene lost 1 base and the J gene lost 0 bases, with 5 bases spanning the gap. CDR3 size: 13 residues. The CDR3 nucleotides read TGCGCCAGCAGCTTGAGGAGCTCCTACGAGCAGTACTTC. It encodes CASSLRSSYEQYF.

This clone has a single count. This chain connects TRBV19 to TRBJ1-2, with D possibly TRBD1 on 5 matching bases. The germline gives CDR1 LNHDA, CDR2 SQIVND (reference sequence). The CDR3 covers 15 residues. The ends were cut back, 7 bases at V and 5 bases at J, with 20 bases in the middle. The CDR3 region has the DNA TGTGCCAGTACCGACCCATGGGGACGCGATTATGGCTACACCTTC. It encodes CASTDPWGRDYGYTF.

The V call is TRBV3-1 (or the pseudogene TRBV3-2), the J call TRBJ2-5, with 9 bases that match TRBD1. J lost 5 bases, V lost 5 bases, and 9 bases had no gene match. The CDR3 loop spans 15 amino acids. From germline, CDR1 is LGHDT and CDR2 YNNKEL (reference sequence). The chain's CDR3 is CASSTRDRVVETQYF. Written as DNA, the CDR3 is TGTGCCAGCAGCACCCGGGACAGGGTGGTTGAGACCCAGTACTTC.

The chain links TRBV6-2 or TRBV6-3 to TRBJ1-1; D uncertain. CDR1 is MNHEY and CDR2 is SVGEGT in the germline V gene. This CDR3 spans 13 amino acids. V was trimmed by 4 bases and J by 0 bases, leaving 6 bases between them. In nucleotides, the CDR3 is TGTGCCAGCAGTTCTGGGTTGAACACTGAAGCTTTCTTT. It translates to CASSSGLNTEAFF.

The chain is built from TRBV9 and TRBJ2-5; no clear D gene. CDR1 and CDR2 (germline): SGDLS, YYNGEE. Between the trimmed V and J ends, which lost 3 bases and 5 bases, there was a span of 5 bases. This CDR3 has 11 amino acids. CDR3 in DNA: TGTGCCAGCAGCGGGTCGGAGACCCAGTACTTC. Residues: CASSGSETQYF.

The chain has TRBV4-1 and TRBJ2-2, with D possibly matching TRBD2 (6 bases). The germline CDR1 and CDR2 sequences are MGHRA and YSYEKL. The CDR3 loop spans 16 amino acids. V lost 1 base and J lost 0, with 9 bases in between. The CDR3 reads CASSQVRGTNTGELFF. The CDR3 region has the DNA TGCGCCAGCAGCCAAGTTCGCGGGACGAACACCGGGGAGCTGTTTTTT.

This chain uses TRBV5-1 with TRBJ2-3; 8 nucleotides agree with TRBD1. Unmatched junction bases numbered 5, after V lost 2 bases and J lost 3 bases. Germline V gene lookup returns CDR1 SGHRS and CDR2 YFSETQ. The CDR3 covers 15 residues. CDR3 sequence (DNA): TGCGCCAGCAGCTTACAGGACAGGGCTACAGATACGCAGTATTTT. This encodes CASSLQDRATDTQYF.